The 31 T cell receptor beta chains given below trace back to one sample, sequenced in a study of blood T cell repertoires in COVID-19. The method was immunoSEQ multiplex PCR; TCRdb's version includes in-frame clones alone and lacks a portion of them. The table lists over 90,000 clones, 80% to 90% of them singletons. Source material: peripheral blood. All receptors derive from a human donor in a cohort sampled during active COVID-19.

The CDR3 loop is CASSLAAGSSYNEQFF. The CDR3 bases are TGCGCCAGCAGCTTGGCTGCGGGCTCCTCCTACAATGAGCAGTTCTTC. The J gene is TRBJ2-1, the V gene TRBV5-1, with D possibly being TRBD2 (5 bases). The CDR3 contains 16 residues. In germline, CDR1 is SGHRS, CDR2 YFSETQ. Trimming pared 0 bases from V and 0 bases from J, leaving 10 bases between.

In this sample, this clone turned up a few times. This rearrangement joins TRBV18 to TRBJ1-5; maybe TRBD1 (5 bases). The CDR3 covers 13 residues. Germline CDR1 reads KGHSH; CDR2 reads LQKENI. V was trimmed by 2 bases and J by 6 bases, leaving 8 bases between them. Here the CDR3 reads CASSPGGSQPQHF. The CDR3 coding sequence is TGTGCCAGCTCACCAGGGGGGAGTCAGCCCCAGCATTTT. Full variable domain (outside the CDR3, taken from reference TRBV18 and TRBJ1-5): NAGVMQNPRHLVRRRGQEARLRCSPMKGHSHVYWYRQLPEEGLKFMVYLQKENIIDESGMPKERFSAEFPKEGPSILRIQQVVRGDSAAYFCASSPGGSQPQHFGDGTRLSIL.

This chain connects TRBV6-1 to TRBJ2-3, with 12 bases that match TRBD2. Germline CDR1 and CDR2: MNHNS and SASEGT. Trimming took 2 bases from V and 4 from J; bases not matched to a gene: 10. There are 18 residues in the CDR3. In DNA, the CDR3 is TGTGCCAGCAGTGAACGCGGGCTAGCGGGAGGGTTTTCAGATACGCAGTATTTT. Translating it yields CASSERGLAGGFSDTQYF.

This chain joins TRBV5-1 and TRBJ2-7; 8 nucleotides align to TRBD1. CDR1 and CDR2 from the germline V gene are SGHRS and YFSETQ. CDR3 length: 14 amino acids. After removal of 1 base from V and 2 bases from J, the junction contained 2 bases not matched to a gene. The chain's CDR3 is CASSLRGQAYEQYF. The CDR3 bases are TGCGCCAGCAGCTTGCGGGGACAGGCCTACGAGCAGTACTTC. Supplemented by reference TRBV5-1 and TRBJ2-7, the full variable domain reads KAGVTQTPRYLIKTRGQQVTLSCSPISGHRSVSWYQQTPGQGLQFLFEYFSETQRNKGNFPGRFSGRQFSNSRSEMNVSTLELGDSALYLCASSLRGQAYEQYFGPGTRLTVT.

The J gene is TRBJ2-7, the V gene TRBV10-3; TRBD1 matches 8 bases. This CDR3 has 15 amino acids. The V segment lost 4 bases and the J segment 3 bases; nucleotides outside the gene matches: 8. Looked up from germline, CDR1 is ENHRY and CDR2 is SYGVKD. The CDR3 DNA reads TGTGCCATCAGTGGGGACAGGTTCAGGAGCTACGAGCAGTACTTC. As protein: CAISGDRFRSYEQYF.

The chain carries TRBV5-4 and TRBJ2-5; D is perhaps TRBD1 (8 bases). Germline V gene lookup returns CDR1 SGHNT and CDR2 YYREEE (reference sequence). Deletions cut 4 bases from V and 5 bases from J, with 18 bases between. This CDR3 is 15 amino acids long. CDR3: CASSLRQGRGETQYF. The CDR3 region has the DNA TGTGCCAGCAGCCTGAGACAGGGGCGGGGGGAGACCCAGTACTTC.

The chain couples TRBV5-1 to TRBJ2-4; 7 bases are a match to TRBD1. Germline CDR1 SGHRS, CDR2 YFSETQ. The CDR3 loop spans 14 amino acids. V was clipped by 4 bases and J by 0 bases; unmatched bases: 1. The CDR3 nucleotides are TGCGCCAGCAGCCAGGGGGAAGCCAAAAACATTCAGTACTTC. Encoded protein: CASSQGEAKNIQYF.

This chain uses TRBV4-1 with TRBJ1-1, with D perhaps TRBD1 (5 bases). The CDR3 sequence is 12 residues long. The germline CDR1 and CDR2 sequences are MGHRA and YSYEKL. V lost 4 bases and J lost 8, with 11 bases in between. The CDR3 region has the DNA TGCGCCAGCAGCCGTCTATCAGGGGAAGCTTTCTTT. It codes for CASSRLSGEAFF.

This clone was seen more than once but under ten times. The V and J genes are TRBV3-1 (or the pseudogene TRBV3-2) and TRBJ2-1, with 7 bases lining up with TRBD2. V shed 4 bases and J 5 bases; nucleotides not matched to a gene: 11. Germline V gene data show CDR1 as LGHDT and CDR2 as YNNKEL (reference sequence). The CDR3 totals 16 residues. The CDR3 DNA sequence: TGTGCCAGCAGCCTTCCCCTGGGTAGCGGGCACAATGAGCAGTTCTTC. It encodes CASSLPLGSGHNEQFF.

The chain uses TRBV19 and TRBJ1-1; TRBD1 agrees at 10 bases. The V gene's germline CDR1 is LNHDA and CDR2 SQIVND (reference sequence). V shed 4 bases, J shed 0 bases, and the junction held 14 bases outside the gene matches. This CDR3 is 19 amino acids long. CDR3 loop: CASSTGGQGIRPMNTEAFF. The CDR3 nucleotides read TGTGCCAGTAGTACAGGGGGACAGGGGATAAGACCGATGAACACTGAAGCTTTCTTT.

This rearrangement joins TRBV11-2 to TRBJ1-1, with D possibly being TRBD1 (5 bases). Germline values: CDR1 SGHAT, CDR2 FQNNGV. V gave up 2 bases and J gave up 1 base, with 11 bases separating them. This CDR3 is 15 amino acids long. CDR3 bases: TGTGCCAGCAGCTTACCAGGGCGGAGGAACACTGAAGCTTTCTTT. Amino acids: CASSLPGRRNTEAFF.

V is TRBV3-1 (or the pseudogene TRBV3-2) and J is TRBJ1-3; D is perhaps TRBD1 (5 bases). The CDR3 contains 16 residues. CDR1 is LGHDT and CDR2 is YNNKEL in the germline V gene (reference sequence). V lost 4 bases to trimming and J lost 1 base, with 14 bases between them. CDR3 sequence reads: CASSPELRGSGNTIYF. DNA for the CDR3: TGTGCCAGCAGCCCTGAACTTCGGGGGTCTGGAAACACCATATATTTT.

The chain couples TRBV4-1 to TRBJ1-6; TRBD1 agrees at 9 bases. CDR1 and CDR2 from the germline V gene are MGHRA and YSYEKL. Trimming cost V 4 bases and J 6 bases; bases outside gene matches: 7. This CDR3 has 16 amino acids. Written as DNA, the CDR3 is TGCGCCAGCAGCCCAGACCAGGGACAGGGTAATTCACCCCTCCACTTT. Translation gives CASSPDQGQGNSPLHF.

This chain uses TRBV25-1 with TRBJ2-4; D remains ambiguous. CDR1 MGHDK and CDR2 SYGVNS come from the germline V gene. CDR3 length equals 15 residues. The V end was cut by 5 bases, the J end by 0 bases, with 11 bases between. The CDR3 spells CASSPRSGAKNIQYF. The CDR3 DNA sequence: TGTGCCAGCAGTCCCCGTTCGGGAGCCAAAAACATTCAGTACTTC.

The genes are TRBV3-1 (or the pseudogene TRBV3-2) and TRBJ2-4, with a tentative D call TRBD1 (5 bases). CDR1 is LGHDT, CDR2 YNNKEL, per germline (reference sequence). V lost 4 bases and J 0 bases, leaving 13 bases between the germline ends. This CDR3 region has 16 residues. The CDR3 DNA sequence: TGTGCCAGCAGCCTTTGGGGCAGCCTAGCCAAAAACATTCAGTACTTC. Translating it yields CASSLWGSLAKNIQYF.

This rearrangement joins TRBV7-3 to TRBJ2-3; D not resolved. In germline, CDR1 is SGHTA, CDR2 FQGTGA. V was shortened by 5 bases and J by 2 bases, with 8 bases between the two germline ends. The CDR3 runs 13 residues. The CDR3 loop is CASSLLNTDTQYF. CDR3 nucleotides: TGTGCCAGCAGCCTATTAAACACAGATACGCAGTATTTT. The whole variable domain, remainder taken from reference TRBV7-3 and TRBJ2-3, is GAGVSQTPSNKVTEKGKYVELRCDPISGHTALYWYRQSLGQGPEFLIYFQGTGAADDSGLPNDRFFAVRPEGSVSTLKIQRTERGDSAVYLCASSLLNTDTQYFGPGTRLTVL.

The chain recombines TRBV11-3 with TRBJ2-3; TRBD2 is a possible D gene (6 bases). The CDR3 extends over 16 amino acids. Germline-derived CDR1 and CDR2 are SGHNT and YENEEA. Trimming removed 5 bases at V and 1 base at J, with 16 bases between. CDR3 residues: CASSHSVGGGTDTQYF. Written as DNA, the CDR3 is TGTGCCAGCAGCCACTCAGTGGGCGGGGGCACAGATACGCAGTATTTT.

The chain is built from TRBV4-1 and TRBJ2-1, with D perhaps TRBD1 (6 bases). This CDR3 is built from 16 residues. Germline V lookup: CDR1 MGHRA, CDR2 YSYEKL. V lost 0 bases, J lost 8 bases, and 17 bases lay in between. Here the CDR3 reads CASSQEVRGSGHEQFF. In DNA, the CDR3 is TGCGCCAGCAGCCAAGAAGTTAGGGGGAGCGGCCATGAGCAGTTCTTC.

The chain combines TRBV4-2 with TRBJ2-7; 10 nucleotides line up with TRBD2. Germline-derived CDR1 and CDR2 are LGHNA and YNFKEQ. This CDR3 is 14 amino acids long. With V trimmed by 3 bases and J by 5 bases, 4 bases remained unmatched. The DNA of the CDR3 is TGTGCCAGCAGCCAGGGACTAGCGTTCGACGAGCAGTACTTC. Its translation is CASSQGLAFDEQYF.

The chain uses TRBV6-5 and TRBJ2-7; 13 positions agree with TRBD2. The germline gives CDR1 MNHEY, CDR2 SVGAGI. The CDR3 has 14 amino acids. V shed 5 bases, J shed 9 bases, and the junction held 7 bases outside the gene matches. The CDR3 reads CASSTRTSGSAQYF. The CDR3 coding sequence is TGTGCCAGCAGTACTCGGACTAGCGGGAGTGCGCAGTACTTC.

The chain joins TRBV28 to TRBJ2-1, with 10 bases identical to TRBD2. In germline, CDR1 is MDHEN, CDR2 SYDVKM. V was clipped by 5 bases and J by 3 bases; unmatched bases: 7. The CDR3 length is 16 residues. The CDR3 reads CASSVAGGQNYNEQFF. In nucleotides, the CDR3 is TGTGCCAGCAGTGTAGCGGGAGGCCAGAACTACAATGAGCAGTTCTTC.

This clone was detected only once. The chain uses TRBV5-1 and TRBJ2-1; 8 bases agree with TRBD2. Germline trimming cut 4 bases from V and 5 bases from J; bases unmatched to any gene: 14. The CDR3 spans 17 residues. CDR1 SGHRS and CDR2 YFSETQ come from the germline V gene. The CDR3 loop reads CASSPGAGGTFDNEQFF. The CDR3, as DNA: TGCGCCAGCAGCCCTGGGGCGGGAGGCACTTTCGACAATGAGCAGTTCTTC.

CDR3 nucleotides: TGTGCCAGCAGCTTAGGAACAGACACTGAAGCTTTCTTT. Its translation: CASSLGTDTEAFF. The V call is TRBV11-2, the J call TRBJ1-1, with D uncertain. CDR3 length: 13 amino acids. Per the germline V gene, CDR1 is SGHAT and CDR2 is FQNNGV. Trimming removed 1 base at V and 3 bases at J, with 6 bases between.

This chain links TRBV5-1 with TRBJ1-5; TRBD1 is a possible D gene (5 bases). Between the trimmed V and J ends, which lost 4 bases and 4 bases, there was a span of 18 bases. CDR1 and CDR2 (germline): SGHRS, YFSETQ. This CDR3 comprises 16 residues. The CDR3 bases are TGCGCCAGCAGCCCCACTTCAGGGAGGGGAAATCAGCCCCAGCATTTT. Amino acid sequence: CASSPTSGRGNQPQHF.

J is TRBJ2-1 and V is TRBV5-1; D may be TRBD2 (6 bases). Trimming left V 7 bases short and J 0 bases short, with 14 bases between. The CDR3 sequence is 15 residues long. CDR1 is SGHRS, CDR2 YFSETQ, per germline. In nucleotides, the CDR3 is TGCGCCAGCGGACGCGGCGGGGTCTCCTACAATGAGCAGTTCTTC. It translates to CASGRGGVSYNEQFF.

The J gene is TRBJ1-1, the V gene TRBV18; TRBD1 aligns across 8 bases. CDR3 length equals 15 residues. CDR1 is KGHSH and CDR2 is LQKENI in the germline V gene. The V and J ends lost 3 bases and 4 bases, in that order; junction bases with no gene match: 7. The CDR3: CASSPTGQGITEAFF. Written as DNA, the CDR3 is TGTGCCAGCTCACCTACTGGACAGGGTATCACTGAAGCTTTCTTT.

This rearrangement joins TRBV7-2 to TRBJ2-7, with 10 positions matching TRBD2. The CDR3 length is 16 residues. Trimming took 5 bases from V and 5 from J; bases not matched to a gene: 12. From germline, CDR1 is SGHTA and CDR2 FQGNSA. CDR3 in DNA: TGTGCCAGCAGCCGTACCACCCTAGCGGGAGATAACGAGCAGTACTTC. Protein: CASSRTTLAGDNEQYF.

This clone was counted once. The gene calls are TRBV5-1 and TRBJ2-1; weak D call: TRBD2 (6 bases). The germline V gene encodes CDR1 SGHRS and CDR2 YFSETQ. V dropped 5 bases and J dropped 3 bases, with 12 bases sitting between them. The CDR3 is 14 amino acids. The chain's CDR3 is CASSLRRDYNEQFF. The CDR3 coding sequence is TGCGCCAGCAGTTTGAGGCGGGACTACAATGAGCAGTTCTTC.

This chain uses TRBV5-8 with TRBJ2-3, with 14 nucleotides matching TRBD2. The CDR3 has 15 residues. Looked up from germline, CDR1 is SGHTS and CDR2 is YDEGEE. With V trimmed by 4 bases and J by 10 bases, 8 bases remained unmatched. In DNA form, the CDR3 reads TGTGCCAGCAGCAAGGGACTAGCGGGAGTCTTCGCGCAGTATTTT. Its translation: CASSKGLAGVFAQYF.

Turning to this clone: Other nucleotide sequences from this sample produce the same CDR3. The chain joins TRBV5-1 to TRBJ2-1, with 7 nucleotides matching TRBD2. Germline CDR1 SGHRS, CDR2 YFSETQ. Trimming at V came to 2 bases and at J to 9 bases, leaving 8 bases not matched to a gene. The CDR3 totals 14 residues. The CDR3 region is CASSLSRGVGEQFF. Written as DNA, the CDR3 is TGCGCCAGCAGCTTATCCCGGGGGGTGGGTGAGCAGTTCTTC.

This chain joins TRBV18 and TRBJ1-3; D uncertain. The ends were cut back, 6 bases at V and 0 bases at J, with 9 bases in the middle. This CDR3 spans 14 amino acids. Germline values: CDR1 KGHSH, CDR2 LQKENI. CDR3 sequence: CASSPTYSGNTIYF. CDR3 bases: TGTGCCAGCTCTCCGACTTACTCTGGAAACACCATATATTTT.